These T cell receptor beta chains were read from a single sample in a study of T cells after yellow fever vaccination. MiXCR was run by TCRdb on the 5' RACE reads, yielding one entry per CDR3 protein. In the table there are nearly 350,000 distinct CDR3 sequences, roughly 8.6% of which are singletons. Sample: PBMCs, taken approximately 47 days after the first yellow fever vaccination. Receptors originate from a man aged 18-30 years who received the YFV17D yellow fever vaccine. Each CDR3 is given with its conserved first and last residue.

V gene: TRBV20-1; J gene: TRBJ1-1; CDR3 protein: CSAPAYMNTEAFF
V gene: TRBV12-3/TRBV12-4; J gene: TRBJ1-5; CDR3 protein: CASSRDRGNQPQHF
V gene: TRBV6-1; J gene: TRBJ2-7; CDR3 protein: CASSEAHGDHEQYF
V gene: TRBV20-1; J gene: TRBJ1-1; CDR3 protein: CSARKDEAFF
V gene: TRBV9; J gene: TRBJ2-5; CDR3 protein: CASSVGSAGGFETQYF
V gene: TRBV7-9; J gene: TRBJ2-3; CDR3 protein: CASRTSGDRTDTQYF
V gene: TRBV20-1; J gene: TRBJ1-2; CDR3 protein: CSARDQGDYGYTF
V gene: TRBV5-4; J gene: TRBJ1-3; CDR3 protein: CASSLAAGRPGSGNTIYF
V gene: TRBV7-9; J gene: TRBJ1-4; CDR3 protein: CASSLTGTNEKLFF
V gene: TRBV7-3; J gene: TRBJ2-5; CDR3 protein: CASSLRGGAQETQYF
V gene: TRBV24-1; J gene: TRBJ2-2; CDR3 protein: CATSDSGRNTGELFF
V gene: TRBV7-2; J gene: TRBJ2-1; CDR3 protein: CASSLAGGRNEQFF
V gene: TRBV11-2; J gene: TRBJ2-1; CDR3 protein: CASSPWEEQFF
V gene: TRBV7-2; J gene: TRBJ1-1; CDR3 protein: CASSLNRAQDTEAFF
V gene: TRBV4-1; J gene: TRBJ2-3; CDR3 protein: CASSQPTGRRTDTQYF
V gene: TRBV19; J gene: TRBJ2-6; CDR3 protein: CASTQLTRTNVLTF
V gene: TRBV4-3; J gene: TRBJ1-1; CDR3 protein: CASSLTNGLNTEAFF